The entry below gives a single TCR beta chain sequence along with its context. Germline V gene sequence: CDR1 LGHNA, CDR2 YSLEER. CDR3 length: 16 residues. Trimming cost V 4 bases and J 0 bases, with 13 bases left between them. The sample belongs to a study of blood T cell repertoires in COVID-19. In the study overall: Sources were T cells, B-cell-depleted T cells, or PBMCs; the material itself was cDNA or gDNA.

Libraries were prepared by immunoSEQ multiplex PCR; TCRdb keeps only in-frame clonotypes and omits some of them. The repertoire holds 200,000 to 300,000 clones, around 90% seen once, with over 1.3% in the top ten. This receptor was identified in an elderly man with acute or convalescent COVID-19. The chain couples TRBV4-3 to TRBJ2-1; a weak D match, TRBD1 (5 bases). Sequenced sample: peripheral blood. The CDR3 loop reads CASSLEDISSYNEQFF. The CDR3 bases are TGCGCCAGCAGCCTAGAGGACATTAGCTCCTACAATGAGCAGTTCTTC.